A single sample is the source of the 6 T cell receptor beta chains below, sequenced in a study of Ad26.COV2.S vaccination and SARS-CoV-2 variants (dated by TCRdb to about 2021). The treatment or condition label on this specimen signifies: around 19 received Ad26.COV2.S at low or high dose, single or two shots; about 5 received placebo; per-sample allocation not given. Repertoires of vaccine and placebo recipients were sequenced from samples taken on day 63 after the first injection. The library was produced with the immunoSEQ multiplex PCR assay. The table comes from immuneACCESS by way of TCRdb, which keeps in-frame sequences with V and J called. Part of the clones is missing from these tables; in studies checked, under half for an unresolved V gene and the rest for unknown reasons. A total of some 640,000 clones appear in this sample, roughly 90% of them only once. Jointly, the top ten make up around 1.5% of the sample.

The sample here was peripheral blood, taken in a trial of Ad26.COV2.S vaccine versus placebo. The receptors here all came from a person between 18 and 65 years old who received the Ad26.COV2.S COVID-19 vaccine or a placebo.

This rearrangement joins TRBV11-3 to TRBJ2-2; 8 nucleotides match TRBD1. This CDR3 region has 14 residues. Germline CDR1 and CDR2: SGHNT and YENEEA. V lost 6 bases, J lost 8 bases, and 8 bases stayed unmatched. Here the CDR3 DNA reads TGTGCCAGCAGTCCGGACAGGGCGCCTGGGGAGCTGTTTTTT. It specifies CASSPDRAPGELFF.

The V and J genes are TRBV4-2 and TRBJ2-7; 10 nucleotides agree with TRBD2. The CDR3 has 16 amino acids. The junction had 5 bases not matched to a gene; V was cut back by 3 bases and J by 0 bases. CDR1 and CDR2 from the germline V gene are LGHNA and YNFKEQ. The CDR3 nucleotides read TGTGCCAGCAGCCACCTTAGCGGGGGGAGCTCCTACGAGCAGTACTTC. It translates to CASSHLSGGSSYEQYF.

This CDR3 is CASSEGQGGAFF. CDR3 nucleotide sequence: TGTGCCAGCAGTGAAGGGCAGGGAGGCGCTTTCTTT. The chain links TRBV2 to TRBJ1-1; a possible D gene is TRBD1 (5 bases). Looked up from germline, CDR1 is SNHLY and CDR2 is FYNNEI. Trimming stripped 1 base from V and 11 bases from J, with 11 bases between. The CDR3 length is 12 residues.

V is TRBV7-2 and J is TRBJ2-7, with D perhaps matching TRBD1 (7 bases). Germline CDR1 and CDR2: SGHTA and FQGNSA. V gave up 2 bases and J gave up 6 bases, with 17 bases separating them. CDR3 size: 15 residues. Here the CDR3 reads CASSLRESQGGEQYF. The CDR3 DNA follows: TGTGCCAGCAGCTTAAGGGAGTCCCAGGGGGGCGAGCAGTACTTC.

The rearrangement links TRBV4-1 to TRBJ2-7; tentatively, D is TRBD2 (6 bases). CDR1 is MGHRA, CDR2 YSYEKL, per germline. The CDR3 consists of 15 residues. Trimming took off 3 bases at V and 4 bases at J, with 16 bases between the two ends. The CDR3: CASSQAPGVKYEQYF. The CDR3 nucleotides read TGCGCCAGCAGCCAGGCGCCGGGAGTTAAATACGAGCAGTACTTC.

The V gene is TRBV30, the J gene TRBJ2-7; possible D gene TRBD1, 5 bases. Per the germline V gene, CDR1 is GTSNPN and CDR2 is SVGIG (reference sequence). Between the trimmed V and J ends, which lost 2 bases and 4 bases, there was a span of 12 bases. The CDR3 has 13 residues. The CDR3 protein is CAWSIRAPYEQYF. The DNA of the CDR3 is TGTGCCTGGAGTATCAGGGCTCCGTACGAGCAGTACTTC.